This paragraph covers one TCR beta chain sequence. Its target is not known. Through a sample-barcoded 5' primer and a J-beta primer mix, a second PCR was run for 7 to 11 cycles. TCRdb analysed the 5' RACE reads with MiXCR anew, one entry per CDR3 protein. The sample shows just over 1 million distinct CDR3 sequences, 45% of them seen only once. The record originates from a study of blood T cells in healthy people across ages. There are 13 residues in the CDR3. Germline V lookup: CDR1 ENHRY, CDR2 SYGVKD. V lost 3 bases, J lost 7 bases, and 13 bases lay in between. Study observations and caveats: A greater number of naive CD4+ cells and higher diversity distinguished long-lived donors from aged donors.

This TCR was recovered from a woman aged 55-69 years in good health. Specimen: blood. The V and J genes are TRBV10-3 and TRBJ2-7, with no clear D. CDR3 DNA: TGTGCCATCAGTGAAGGCAGCCTGGGTGAGCAGTACTTC. Translated: CAISEGSLGEQYF.